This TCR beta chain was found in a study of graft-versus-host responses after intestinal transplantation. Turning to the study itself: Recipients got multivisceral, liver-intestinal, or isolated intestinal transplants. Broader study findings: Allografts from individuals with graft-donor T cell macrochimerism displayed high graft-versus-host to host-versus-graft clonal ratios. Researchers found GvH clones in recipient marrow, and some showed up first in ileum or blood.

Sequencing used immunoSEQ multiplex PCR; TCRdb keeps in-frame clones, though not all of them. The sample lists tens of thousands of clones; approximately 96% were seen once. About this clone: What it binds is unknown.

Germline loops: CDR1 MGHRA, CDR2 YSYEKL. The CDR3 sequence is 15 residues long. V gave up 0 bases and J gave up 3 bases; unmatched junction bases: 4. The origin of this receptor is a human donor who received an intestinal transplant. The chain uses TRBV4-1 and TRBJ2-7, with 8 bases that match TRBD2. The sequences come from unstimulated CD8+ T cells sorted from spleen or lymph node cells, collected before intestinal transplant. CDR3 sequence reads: CASSQDLSGSYEQYF. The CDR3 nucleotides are TGCGCCAGCAGCCAAGATTTAAGCGGGAGCTACGAGCAGTACTTC.